The 20 T cell receptor beta chains given below trace back to one sample, sequenced in a study of shared clonotypes between healthy human individuals (dated by TCRdb to the early 2020s). To prepare the library, the immunoSEQ multiplex PCR assay was applied. TCRdb re-hosts the immuneACCESS table, in-frame sequences only. Its copies lack some clones; in the studies checked, an unresolved V gene accounts for under half of them, and the cause for the rest is not known. The sample table holds over 2 million clones, of which about 95% were seen once. Of the sample, roughly 0.13% falls within the top ten clones. Material: naive CD4+ T cells sorted from blood. The cell subset or site label, read with the paper, signifies: CD45RA+ positively selected. The receptor set was obtained from a man aged 18 to 30 in good health.

Worth noting for this clone: At the DNA level, this CDR3 is encoded by other sequences in the same sample as well. The chain combines TRBV2 with TRBJ2-2; D call uncertain. The CDR3 loop spans 13 amino acids. Germline CDR1 and CDR2: SNHLY and FYNNEI. Trimming took off 6 bases at V and 1 base at J, with 6 bases between the two ends. The CDR3 here is CASSNQNTGELFF. As DNA, the CDR3 is TGTGCCAGCAGCAACCAGAACACCGGGGAGCTGTTTTTT.

A note on this clone: This same CDR3 is encoded by further DNA sequences in the sample. The chain recombines TRBV6-5 with TRBJ1-3, with D unclear. The V end was cut by 6 bases, the J end by 4 bases, with 10 bases between. Germline V gene data show CDR1 as MNHEY and CDR2 as SVGAGI. The CDR3 runs 13 residues. The DNA for the CDR3 is TGTGCCAGCAGCCAACAAGGCGGAAACACCATATATTTT. Protein product: CASSQQGGNTIYF.

The chain combines TRBV15 with TRBJ2-7, with D tentatively TRBD2 (5 bases). The length of the CDR3 is 13 residues. Trimming left V 3 bases short and J 4 bases short, with 10 bases between. The germline CDR1 and CDR2 sequences are LNHNV and YYDKDF (reference sequence). CDR3 in DNA: TGTGCCACCAGCAGGACGGGGAAATACGAGCAGTACTTC. It yields the protein CATSRTGKYEQYF. The complete variable domain, with remaining parts taken from reference TRBV15 and TRBJ2-7, reads DAMVIQNPRYQVTQFGKPVTLSCSQTLNHNVMYWYQQKSSQAPKLLFHYYDKDFNNEADTPDNFQSRRPNTSFCFLDIRSPGLGDTAMYLCATSRTGKYEQYFGPGTRLTVT.

The chain combines TRBV28 with TRBJ2-7; the D is unclear. Trimming left V 5 bases short and J 4 bases short, with 15 bases between. The CDR3 has 14 amino acids. Looked up from germline, CDR1 is MDHEN and CDR2 is SYDVKM. This CDR3 is CASSPLPAGYEQYF. DNA for the CDR3: TGTGCCAGCAGTCCCCTCCCGGCCGGATACGAGCAGTACTTC.

The chain employs TRBV11-2 and TRBJ2-7; possible D gene TRBD1, 5 bases. The CDR3 is 13 amino acids. V was shortened by 4 bases and J by 2 bases, with 9 bases between the two germline ends. In germline, CDR1 is SGHAT, CDR2 FQNNGV. For the CDR3, the DNA is TGTGCCAGCAGCTCACAGGCCCCCTACGAGCAGTACTTC. Protein product: CASSSQAPYEQYF. Filled out from reference TRBV11-2 and TRBJ2-7, the complete variable domain reads EAGVAQSPRYKIIEKRQSVAFWCNPISGHATLYWYQQILGQGPKLLIQFQNNGVVDDSQLPKDRFSAERLKGVDSTLKIQPAKLEDSAVYLCASSSQAPYEQYFGPGTRLTVT.

The sample holds a few counts of this clone. This chain joins TRBV5-1 and TRBJ1-4; D not resolved. V shed 5 bases and J shed 4 bases, with 12 bases lying between them. CDR1 is SGHRS and CDR2 is YFSETQ in the germline V gene. The length of the CDR3 is 14 residues. CDR3: CASSVGQDNEKLFF. For the CDR3, the DNA is TGCGCCAGCAGTGTAGGGCAGGATAATGAAAAACTGTTTTTT. Based on the CDR3 plus reference TRBV5-1 and TRBJ1-4, the full variable domain is KAGVTQTPRYLIKTRGQQVTLSCSPISGHRSVSWYQQTPGQGLQFLFEYFSETQRNKGNFPGRFSGRQFSNSRSEMNVSTLELGDSALYLCASSVGQDNEKLFFGSGTQLSVL.

This CDR3 is CASRRQGSGTDTQYF. CDR3 DNA: TGTGCCAGCAGGCGACAGGGTTCGGGCACAGATACGCAGTATTTT. The V and J genes are TRBV6-5 and TRBJ2-3; 7 nucleotides match TRBD1. With 6 bases clipped from V and 1 base from J, the junction kept 7 bases outside the gene matches. This CDR3 has 15 residues. In germline, CDR1 is MNHEY, CDR2 SVGAGI.

This clone appeared once. Other DNA sequences in the sample encode the same CDR3. The chain uses TRBV9 and TRBJ2-3; no reliable D call. Between the trimmed V and J ends, which lost 1 base and 3 bases, there was a span of 6 bases. This CDR3 has 13 residues. Per germline, CDR1 SGDLS and CDR2 YYNGEE. The CDR3, as DNA: TGTGCCAGCAGCGTACTGGGAACAGATACGCAGTATTTT. Translating gives CASSVLGTDTQYF.

The rearrangement uses TRBV5-8 and TRBJ1-1; D perhaps matches TRBD1 (5 bases). Per the germline V gene, CDR1 is SGHTS and CDR2 is YDEGEE. CDR3 length: 16 residues. The V end was cut by 5 bases, the J end by 2 bases, with 19 bases between. CDR3 sequence (DNA): TGTGCCAGCAGTCGTTGGGGCCGAATAGAAAACACTGAAGCTTTCTTT. Its protein is CASSRWGRIENTEAFF. Using reference TRBV5-8 and TRBJ1-1 for the parts outside the CDR3, the full variable domain is EAGVTQSPTHLIKTRGQQATLRCSPISGHTSVYWYQQALGLGLQFLLWYDEGEERNRGNFPPRFSGRQFPNYSSELNVNALELEDSALYLCASSRWGRIENTEAFFGQGTRLTVV.

The chain uses TRBV4-3 and TRBJ1-3; D not resolved. Germline V gene data show CDR1 as LGHNA and CDR2 as YSLEER. This CDR3 is 14 amino acids long. With 0 bases removed from V and 0 bases from J, the gap between germline ends came to 3 bases. CDR3 DNA: TGCGCCAGCAGCCAAGAACCCTCTGGAAACACCATATATTTT. Translation: CASSQEPSGNTIYF.

The chain employs TRBV6-5 and TRBJ2-7; D unclear. The germline gives CDR1 MNHEY, CDR2 SVGAGI. The CDR3 is made up of 14 amino acids. Deletions cut 4 bases from V and 0 bases from J, with 10 bases between. This CDR3 reads CASSSGPSSYEQYF. As DNA, the CDR3 is TGTGCCAGCAGTTCGGGCCCGTCCTCCTACGAGCAGTACTTC.

The rearrangement links TRBV10-3 to TRBJ1-1; D gene unclear. The CDR3 spans 12 residues. The germline V and J ends were trimmed by 6 bases and 5 bases, with 10 bases remaining between them. Germline values: CDR1 ENHRY, CDR2 SYGVKD. Here the CDR3 DNA reads TGTGCCATCAGGGAGGTCTGGACTGAAGCTTTCTTT. Translating it yields CAIREVWTEAFF.

The rearrangement uses TRBV11-2 and TRBJ2-1; no firm D call. From germline, CDR1 is SGHAT and CDR2 FQNNGV. The ends were cut back, 5 bases at V and 0 bases at J, with 14 bases in the middle. The CDR3 length is 16 residues. The CDR3 DNA follows: TGTGCCAGCAGCCCAACTGATCATTCCTCCTACAATGAGCAGTTCTTC. It encodes CASSPTDHSSYNEQFF.

This clone has a handful of counts. The V call is TRBV7-9, the J call TRBJ1-6, with TRBD1 matching 9 bases. The J segment lost 7 bases and the V segment lost 6 bases, leaving 4 bases of the junction unmatched. The CDR3 has 14 amino acids. Looked up from germline, CDR1 is SEHNR and CDR2 is FQNEAQ (reference sequence). CDR3 loop: CASRWDRENSPLHF. CDR3 bases: TGTGCCAGCAGATGGGACAGGGAGAATTCACCCCTCCACTTT. The entire variable domain, with the rest obtained from reference TRBV7-9 and TRBJ1-6, is as follows: DTGVSQNPRHKITKRGQNVTFRCDPISEHNRLYWYRQTLGQGPEFLTYFQNEAQLEKSRLLSDRFSAERPKGSFSTLEIQRTEQGDSAMYLCASRWDRENSPLHFGNGTRLTVT.

V gene TRBV6-6 combines with J gene TRBJ2-3; possible D gene TRBD1, 7 bases. The CDR3 runs to 12 residues. The germline gives CDR1 MNHNY, CDR2 SVGAGI (reference sequence). V lost 6 bases, J lost 6 bases, and 10 bases lay in between. The CDR3 coding sequence is TGTGCCAGCAGACAGGGGAGGGATACGCAGTATTTT. Its translation: CASRQGRDTQYF.

The J gene is TRBJ1-2, the V gene TRBV6-5; tentative D call: TRBD1 (5 bases). The length of the CDR3 is 13 residues. V lost 7 bases and J lost 5, with 14 bases in between. Germline CDR1 is MNHEY and CDR2 is SVGAGI. CDR3 sequence (DNA): TGTGCCAGCACCTCACAAGGGGTTTATGGCTACACCTTC. Protein product: CASTSQGVYGYTF.

Details on this clone: Possible read error: a much larger clone is one base away. The sample has other DNA sequences that encode this CDR3 too. V gene TRBV11-2 combines with J gene TRBJ2-7; unclear D gene. V dropped 5 bases and J dropped 1 base, with 3 bases sitting between them. The length of the CDR3 is 11 residues. Germline V CDR1 and CDR2: SGHAT, FQNNGV. CDR3 sequence: CASSPSYEQYF. CDR3 coding DNA: TGTGCCAGCAGCCCGTCCTACGAGCAGTACTTC.

This rearrangement joins TRBV18 to TRBJ1-4; D may be TRBD1 (5 bases). Germline V lookup: CDR1 KGHSH, CDR2 LQKENI. The CDR3 is 14 residues long. The V end was cut by 2 bases, the J end by 7 bases, with 11 bases between. The CDR3 spells CASSPMQGVEKLFF. For the CDR3, the DNA is TGTGCCAGCTCACCAATGCAGGGAGTTGAAAAACTGTTTTTT.

This chain links TRBV6-6 with TRBJ2-7; D is unclear. This CDR3 is built from 16 residues. Trimming took off 0 bases at V and 1 base at J, with 13 bases between the two ends. CDR1 and CDR2 (germline): MNHNY, SVGAGI (reference sequence). The DNA of the CDR3 is TGTGCCAGCAGTTACTCGAAATACAGAGAATCCTACGAGCAGTACTTC. Amino acid sequence: CASSYSKYRESYEQYF.

This chain connects TRBV9 to TRBJ2-7; 14 positions match TRBD2. J lost 7 bases, V lost 3 bases, and 6 bases had no gene match. The CDR3 consists of 15 residues. CDR1 and CDR2 (germline): SGDLS, YYNGEE. For the CDR3, the DNA is TGTGCCAGCAGCGCTACGACTAGCGGGGGGGAGGAGCAGTACTTC. Amino acids: CASSATTSGGEEQYF.